This T cell receptor beta chain was observed in a study of blood T cell repertoires in COVID-19. Study-wide background: Sources were T cells, B-cell-depleted T cells, or PBMCs; the material itself was cDNA or gDNA.

The ends lost 0 bases at V and 8 bases at J; junction bases unmatched: 9. This CDR3 has 15 residues. Per the germline V gene, CDR1 is MNHEY and CDR2 is SVGAGI. Measured with immunoSEQ multiplex PCR; TCRdb has only the in-frame clones, and not every one. The sample has approximately 140,000 clones, 70% to 85% seen once. The receptor comes from a woman aged 80 or over in a cohort sampled during active or convalescent COVID-19. The sequenced material came from peripheral blood. The chain uses TRBV6-5 and TRBJ1-2; 7 nucleotides match TRBD1. In DNA form, the CDR3 reads TGTGCCAGCAGTTACTCGGCGAAGCAGGGGGTCGGCTACACCTTC. Translated: CASSYSAKQGVGYTF.